Sequencing of this T cell receptor beta chain was carried out in a study of response to subunit inactivated influenza vaccine. Whole-study results and caveats: That few new T cells are recruited by each seasonal influenza vaccination was the authors' suggestion.

TCRdb reanalysed the RT-PCR reads using MiXCR and keeps one entry per CDR3 protein. This table has 550,000 to 800,000 distinct CDR3 sequences, more than 15% appearing once. Germline V gene sequence: CDR1 SGHAT, CDR2 FQNNGV. The V and J ends lost 2 bases and 0 bases respectively, with 8 bases between them. This CDR3 is built from 15 residues. Comment on this clonotype: Its target is not known.

The clonotype was recovered from a man between 45 and 60 years old who received an inactivated influenza vaccine. The sequenced sample was PBMCs from blood, obtained about 12 days after vaccination. V gene TRBV11-2 combines with J gene TRBJ2-1; D remains unclear. The CDR3 coding sequence is TGTGCCAGCAGCTTATTCGACGCCTCCTACAATGAGCAGTTCTTC. It codes for CASSLFDASYNEQFF.